The 2 T cell receptor beta chains below were found in one sample sequenced in a study of cytomegalovirus exposure and HLA in healthy donors. Method: immunoSEQ multiplex PCR; TCRdb's copy keeps in-frame clones and lacks some. The data show roughly 73,000 clones, with nearly 95% seen just once and roughly 1.6% held by the top ten. The sample consisted of PBMCs. These receptors were obtained from a young man in good health and CMV-seropositive.

The J gene is TRBJ1-2, the V gene TRBV7-2; 8 nucleotides align to TRBD1. Germline assignment: CDR1 SGHTA and CDR2 FQGNSA. The CDR3 length is 12 residues. The V segment lost 6 bases and the J segment 7 bases; nucleotides outside the gene matches: 4. The CDR3 DNA is TGTGCCAGCAGTCATGGACAGGGTGGCTACACCTTC. This sequence encodes CASSHGQGGYTF.

V usage is TRBV6-5 and J usage is TRBJ2-5; 8 nucleotides agree with TRBD2. Germline lookup yields CDR1 MNHEY and CDR2 SVGAGI. The V and J ends lost 4 bases and 5 bases, in that order; junction bases with no gene match: 6. CDR3 size: 14 residues. The CDR3 region has the DNA TGTGCCAGCAGTTTTCGAGCGGGAGTGGAGACCCAGTACTTC. Protein product: CASSFRAGVETQYF.